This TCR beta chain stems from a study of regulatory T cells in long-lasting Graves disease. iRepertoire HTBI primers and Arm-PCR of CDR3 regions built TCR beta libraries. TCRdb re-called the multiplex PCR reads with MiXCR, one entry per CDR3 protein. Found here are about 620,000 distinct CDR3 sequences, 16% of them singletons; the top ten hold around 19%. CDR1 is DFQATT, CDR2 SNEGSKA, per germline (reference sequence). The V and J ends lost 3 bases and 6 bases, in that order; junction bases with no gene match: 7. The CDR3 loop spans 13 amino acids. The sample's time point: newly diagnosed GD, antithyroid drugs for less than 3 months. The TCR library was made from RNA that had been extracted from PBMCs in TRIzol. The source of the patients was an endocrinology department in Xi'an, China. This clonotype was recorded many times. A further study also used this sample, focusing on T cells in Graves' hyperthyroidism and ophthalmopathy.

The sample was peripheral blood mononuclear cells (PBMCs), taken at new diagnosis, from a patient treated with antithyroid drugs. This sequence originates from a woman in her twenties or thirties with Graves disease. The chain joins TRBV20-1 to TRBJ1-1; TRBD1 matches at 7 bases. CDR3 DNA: TGCAGTGCTAGGAGGGGGCGTATAGCTGAAGCTTTCTTT. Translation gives CSARRGRIAEAFF.